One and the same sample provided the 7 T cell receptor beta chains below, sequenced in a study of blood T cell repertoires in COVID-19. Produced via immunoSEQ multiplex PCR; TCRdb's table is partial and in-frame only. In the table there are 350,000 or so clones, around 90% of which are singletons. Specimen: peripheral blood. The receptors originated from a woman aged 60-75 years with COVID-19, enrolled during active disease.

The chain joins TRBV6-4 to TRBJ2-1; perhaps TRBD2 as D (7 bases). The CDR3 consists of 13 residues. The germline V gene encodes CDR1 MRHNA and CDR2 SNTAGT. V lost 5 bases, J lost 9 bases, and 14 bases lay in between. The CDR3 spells CASSPEGGTEQFF. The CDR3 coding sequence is TGTGCCAGCAGTCCCGAGGGGGGGACTGAGCAGTTCTTC.

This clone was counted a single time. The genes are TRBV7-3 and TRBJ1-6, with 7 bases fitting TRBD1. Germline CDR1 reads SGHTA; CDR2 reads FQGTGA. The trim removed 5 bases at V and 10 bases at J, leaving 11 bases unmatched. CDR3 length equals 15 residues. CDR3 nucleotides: TGTGCCAGCAGCCCCCGGGGACAGCCGCCCTCACCCCTCCACTTT. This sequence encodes CASSPRGQPPSPLHF. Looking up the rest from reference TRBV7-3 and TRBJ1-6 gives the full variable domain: GAGVSQTPSNKVTEKGKYVELRCDPISGHTALYWYRQSLGQGPEFLIYFQGTGAADDSGLPNDRFFAVRPEGSVSTLKIQRTERGDSAVYLCASSPRGQPPSPLHFGNGTRLTVT.

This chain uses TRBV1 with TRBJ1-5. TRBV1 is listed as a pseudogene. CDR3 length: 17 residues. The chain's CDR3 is CTSSQEGQGVGGQPQHF. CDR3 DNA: TGCACCAGCAGCCAAGAAGGGCAGGGAGTAGGAGGGCAGCCCCAGCATTTT.

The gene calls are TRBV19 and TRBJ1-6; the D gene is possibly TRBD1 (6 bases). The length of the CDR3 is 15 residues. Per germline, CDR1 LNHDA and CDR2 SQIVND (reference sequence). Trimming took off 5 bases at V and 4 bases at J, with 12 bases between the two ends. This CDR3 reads CASSLSDRYNSPLHF. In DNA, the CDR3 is TGTGCCAGTAGTCTCTCGGACAGATATAATTCACCCCTCCACTTT. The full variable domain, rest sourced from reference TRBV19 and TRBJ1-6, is DGGITQSPKYLFRKEGQNVTLSCEQNLNHDAMYWYRQDPGQGLRLIYYSQIVNDFQKGDIAEGYSVSREKKESFPLTVTSAQKNPTAFYLCASSLSDRYNSPLHFGNGTRLTVT.

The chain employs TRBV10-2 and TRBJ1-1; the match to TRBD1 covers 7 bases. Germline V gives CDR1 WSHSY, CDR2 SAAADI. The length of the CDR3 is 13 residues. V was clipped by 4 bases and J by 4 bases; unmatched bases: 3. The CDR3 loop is CASSANRGTEAFF. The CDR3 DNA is TGCGCCAGCAGTGCAAACAGGGGCACTGAAGCTTTCTTT.

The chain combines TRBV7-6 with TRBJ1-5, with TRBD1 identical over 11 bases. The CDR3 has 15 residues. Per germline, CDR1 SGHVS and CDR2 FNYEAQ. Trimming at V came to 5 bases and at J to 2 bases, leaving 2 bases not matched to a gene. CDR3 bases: TGTGCCAGCAGCACGGGACAGGGGGGCAATCAGCCCCAGCATTTT. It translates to CASSTGQGGNQPQHF.

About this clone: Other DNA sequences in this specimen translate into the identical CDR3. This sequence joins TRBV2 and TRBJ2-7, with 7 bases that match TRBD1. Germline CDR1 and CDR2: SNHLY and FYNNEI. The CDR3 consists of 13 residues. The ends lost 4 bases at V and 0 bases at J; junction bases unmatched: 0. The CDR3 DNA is TGTGCCAGCAGTGGGGACAGCTCCTACGAGCAGTACTTC. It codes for CASSGDSSYEQYF.